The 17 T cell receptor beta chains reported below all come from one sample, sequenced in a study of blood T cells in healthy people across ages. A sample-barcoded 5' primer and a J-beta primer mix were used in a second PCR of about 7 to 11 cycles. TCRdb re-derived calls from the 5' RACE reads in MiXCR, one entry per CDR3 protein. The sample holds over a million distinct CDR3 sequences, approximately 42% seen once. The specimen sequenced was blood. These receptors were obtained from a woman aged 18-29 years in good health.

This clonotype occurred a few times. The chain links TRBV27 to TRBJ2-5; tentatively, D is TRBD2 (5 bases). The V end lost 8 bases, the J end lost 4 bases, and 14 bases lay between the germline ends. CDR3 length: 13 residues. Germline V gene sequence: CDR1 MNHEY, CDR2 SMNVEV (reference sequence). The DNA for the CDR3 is TGTGCCAGCGGCTCGTGGGGAGCAGAGACCCAGTACTTC. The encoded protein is CASGSWGAETQYF.

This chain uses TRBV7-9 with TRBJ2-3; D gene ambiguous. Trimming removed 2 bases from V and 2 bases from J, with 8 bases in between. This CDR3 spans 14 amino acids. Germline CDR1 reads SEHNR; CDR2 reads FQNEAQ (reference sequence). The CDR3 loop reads CASSLRANTDTQYF. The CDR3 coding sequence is TGTGCCAGCAGCTTAAGGGCAAACACAGATACGCAGTATTTT.

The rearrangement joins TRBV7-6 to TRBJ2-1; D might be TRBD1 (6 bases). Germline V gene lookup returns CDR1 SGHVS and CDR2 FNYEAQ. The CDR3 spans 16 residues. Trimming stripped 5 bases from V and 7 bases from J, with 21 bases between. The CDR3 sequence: CASSGPGHGVLNEQFF. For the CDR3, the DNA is TGTGCCAGCAGCGGACCGGGACACGGGGTTTTGAATGAGCAGTTCTTC.

CDR3 in DNA: TGCAGCGTTACCCGGGCCCCGACAGATACGCAGTATTTT. Amino acid sequence: CSVTRAPTDTQYF. The chain carries TRBV29-1 and TRBJ2-3, with no clear D. The CDR3 is 13 amino acids. With 5 bases removed from V and 3 bases from J, the gap between germline ends came to 12 bases. CDR1 is SQVTM and CDR2 is ANQGSEA in the germline V gene.

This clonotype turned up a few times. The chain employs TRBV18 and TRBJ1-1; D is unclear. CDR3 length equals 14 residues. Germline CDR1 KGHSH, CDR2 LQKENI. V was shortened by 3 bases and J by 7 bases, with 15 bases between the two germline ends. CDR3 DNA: TGTGCCAGCTCACCCCGAGGGCGCGACCATGAAGCTTTCTTT. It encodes CASSPRGRDHEAFF.

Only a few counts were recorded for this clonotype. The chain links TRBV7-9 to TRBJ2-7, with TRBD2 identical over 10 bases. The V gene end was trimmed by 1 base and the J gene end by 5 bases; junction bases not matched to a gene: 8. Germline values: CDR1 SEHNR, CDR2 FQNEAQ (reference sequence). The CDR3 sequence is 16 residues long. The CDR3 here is CASSLGESGRAHEQYF. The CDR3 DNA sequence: TGTGCCAGCAGCTTAGGGGAGAGCGGGAGGGCCCACGAGCAGTACTTC.

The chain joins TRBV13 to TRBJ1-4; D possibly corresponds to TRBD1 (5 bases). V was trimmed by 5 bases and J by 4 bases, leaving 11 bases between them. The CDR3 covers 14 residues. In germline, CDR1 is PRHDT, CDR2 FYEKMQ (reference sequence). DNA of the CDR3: TGTGCCAGCAGCCAACGGGACGGTAATGAAAAACTGTTTTTT. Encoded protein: CASSQRDGNEKLFF.

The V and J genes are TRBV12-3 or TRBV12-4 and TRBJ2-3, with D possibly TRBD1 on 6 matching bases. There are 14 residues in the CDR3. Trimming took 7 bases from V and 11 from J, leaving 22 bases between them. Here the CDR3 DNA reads TGTGCCAGCAACGACAGAAGGAGGACAGATGTGCAGTATTTT. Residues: CASNDRRRTDVQYF.

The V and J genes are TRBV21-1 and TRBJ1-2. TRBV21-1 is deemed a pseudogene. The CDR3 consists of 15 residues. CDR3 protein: CASPGGDSSFYGYTF. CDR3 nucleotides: TGTGCCAGTCCGGGAGGGGACAGTAGTTTCTATGGCTACACCTTC.

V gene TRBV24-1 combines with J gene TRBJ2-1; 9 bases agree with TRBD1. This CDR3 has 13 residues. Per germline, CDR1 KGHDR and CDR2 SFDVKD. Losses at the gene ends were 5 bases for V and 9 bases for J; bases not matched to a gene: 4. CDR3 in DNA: TGTGCCACCAGTGTTTGGGGACAGGGTGAGCAGTTCTTC. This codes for CATSVWGQGEQFF.

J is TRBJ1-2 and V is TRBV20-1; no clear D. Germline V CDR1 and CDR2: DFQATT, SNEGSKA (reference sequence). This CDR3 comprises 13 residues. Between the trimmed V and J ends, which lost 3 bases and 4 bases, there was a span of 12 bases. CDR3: CSASRAHSYGYTF. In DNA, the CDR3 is TGCAGTGCTAGTCGGGCACATAGCTATGGCTACACCTTC.

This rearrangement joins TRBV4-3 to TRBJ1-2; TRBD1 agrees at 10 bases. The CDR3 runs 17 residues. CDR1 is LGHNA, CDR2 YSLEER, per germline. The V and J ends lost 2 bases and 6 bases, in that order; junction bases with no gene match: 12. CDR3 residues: CASSQRKGTGAWDGYTF. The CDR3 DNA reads TGCGCCAGCAGCCAACGGAAGGGGACAGGGGCATGGGATGGCTACACCTTC.

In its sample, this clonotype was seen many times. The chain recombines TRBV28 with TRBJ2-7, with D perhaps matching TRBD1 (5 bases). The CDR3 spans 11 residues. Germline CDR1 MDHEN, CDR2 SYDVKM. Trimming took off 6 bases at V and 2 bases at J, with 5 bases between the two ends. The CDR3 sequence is CASRTAYEQYF. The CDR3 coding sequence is TGTGCCAGCAGGACAGCCTACGAGCAGTACTTC.

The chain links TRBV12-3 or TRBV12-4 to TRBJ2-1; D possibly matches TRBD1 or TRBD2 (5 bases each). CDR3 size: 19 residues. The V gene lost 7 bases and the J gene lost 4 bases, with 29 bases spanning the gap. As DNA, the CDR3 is TGTGCCAGCACCTCTAACCCGCGGGTCTTTGGGCAGGGATACAATGAGCAGTTCTTC. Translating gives CASTSNPRVFGQGYNEQFF.

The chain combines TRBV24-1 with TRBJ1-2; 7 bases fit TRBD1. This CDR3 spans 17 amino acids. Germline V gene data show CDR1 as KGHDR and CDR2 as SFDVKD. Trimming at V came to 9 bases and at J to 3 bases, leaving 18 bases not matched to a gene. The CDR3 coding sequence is TGTGCCACCTCCCTCCGGAATACAGGGGAGCGACACTATGGCTACACCTTC. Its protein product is CATSLRNTGERHYGYTF.

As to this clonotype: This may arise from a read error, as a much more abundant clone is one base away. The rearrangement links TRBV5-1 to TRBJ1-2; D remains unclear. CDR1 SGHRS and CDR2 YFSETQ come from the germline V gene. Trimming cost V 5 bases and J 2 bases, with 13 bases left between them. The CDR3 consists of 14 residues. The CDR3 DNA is TGCGCCAGCAGTCATGCAGAACAAAACTATGGCTACACCTTC. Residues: CASSHAEQNYGYTF.

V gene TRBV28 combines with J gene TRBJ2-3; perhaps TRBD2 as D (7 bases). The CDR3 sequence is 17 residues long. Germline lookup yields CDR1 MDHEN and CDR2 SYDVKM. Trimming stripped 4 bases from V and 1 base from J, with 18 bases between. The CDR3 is CASSSPREGGGTDTQYF. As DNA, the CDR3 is TGTGCCAGCAGTTCCCCTAGGGAAGGGGGGGGCACAGATACGCAGTATTTT.